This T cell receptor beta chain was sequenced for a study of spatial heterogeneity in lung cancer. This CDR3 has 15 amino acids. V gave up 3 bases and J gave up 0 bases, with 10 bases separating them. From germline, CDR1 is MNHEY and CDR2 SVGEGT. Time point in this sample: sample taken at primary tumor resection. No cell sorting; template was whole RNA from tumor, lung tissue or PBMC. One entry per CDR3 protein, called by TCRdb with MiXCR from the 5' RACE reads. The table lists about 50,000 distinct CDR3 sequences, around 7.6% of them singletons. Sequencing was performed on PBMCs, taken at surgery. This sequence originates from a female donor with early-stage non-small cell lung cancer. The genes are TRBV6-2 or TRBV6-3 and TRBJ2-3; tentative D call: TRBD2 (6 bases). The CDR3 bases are TGTGCCAGCAGTTATACGGGGGTTAGCACAGATACGCAGTATTTT. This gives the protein CASSYTGVSTDTQYF.